The clone carrying this T cell receptor (beta chain) is a singleton in its sample. Its antigen remains unidentified. Between the trimmed V and J ends, which lost 6 bases and 1 base, there was a span of 10 bases. The CDR3 runs to 13 residues. Documented time point: newly diagnosed GD, antithyroid drugs for less than 3 months. Construction of the TCR library relied on RNA isolated from PBMCs. A peripheral blood sample, about 9.4 milliliters in volume, was drawn into EDTA tubes. The sample belongs to a study of regulatory T cells in long-lasting Graves disease. General study points: Persistent disease exhibited a predilection for TRBV28, TRBJ1-2 and TRBJ2-5. Newly diagnosed patients shared 850 to 1,000 public clonotypes; persistent patients shared about 2,700.

Arm-PCR of CDR3 regions and iRepertoire HTBI primers were the basis on which TCR beta libraries were built. TCRdb redid the calling of the multiplex PCR reads with MiXCR, one entry per CDR3 protein. Altogether roughly 380,000 distinct CDR3 sequences are present, over 15% being singletons, with the ten largest covering roughly 27%. The same data also contributed to another study, on T cells in Graves' hyperthyroidism and ophthalmopathy.

The sequence came from a middle-aged man with Graves disease. The sample here was peripheral blood mononuclear cells (PBMCs), taken at new diagnosis, from a patient treated with antithyroid drugs. The chain couples TRBV12-3 or TRBV12-4 to TRBJ2-7; D gene ambiguous. The CDR3 is CASSWSPSYEQYF. The CDR3 nucleotides are TGTGCCAGCAGCTGGTCACCGTCCTACGAGCAGTACTTC.